These 26 T cell receptor beta chains share one sample of origin, sequenced in a study of post-analysis software for immune sequencing data. Points from the study as a whole: In patients, about five TRBV segments were more frequent than in controls, with TRBV5-6, TRBV5-1 and TRBV20-1 among them.

Unique molecular identifiers tagged the TCR beta cDNA libraries. TCRdb re-called the PCR reads with MiXCR, one entry per CDR3 protein. The data show about 680,000 distinct CDR3 sequences, 59% seen once. Their cognate antigens are unknown. Sequenced sample: blood. The receptors derive from a girl aged 2-9 years with multiple sclerosis.

This clonotype was observed a handful of times. The chain links TRBV7-3 to TRBJ2-7, with 7 bases lining up with TRBD1. V was pared by 2 bases and J by 0 bases, with 4 bases of the junction left unmatched. Per germline, CDR1 SGHTA and CDR2 FQGTGA. The CDR3 runs 15 residues. The CDR3 reads CASSLRGGASYEQYF. The CDR3 bases are TGTGCCAGCAGCTTACGAGGGGGCGCCTCCTACGAGCAGTACTTC.

The V and J genes are TRBV11-2 and TRBJ1-2, with TRBD1 matching over 7 bases. This CDR3 spans 16 amino acids. Unmatched junction bases numbered 8, after V lost 1 base and J lost 3 bases. Per the germline V gene, CDR1 is SGHAT and CDR2 is FQNNGV. The CDR3 protein is CASSLGPQGVDYGYTF. The CDR3 DNA reads TGTGCCAGCAGCTTAGGACCCCAGGGGGTGGACTATGGCTACACCTTC.

V gene TRBV5-1 combines with J gene TRBJ2-5; 7 positions match TRBD1. CDR3 length equals 16 residues. The junction had 9 bases not matched to a gene; V was cut back by 2 bases and J by 2 bases. The germline gives CDR1 SGHRS, CDR2 YFSETQ. Here the CDR3 DNA reads TGCGCCAGCAGCTTAGGGCCAGGGGGATGGCAAGAGACCCAGTACTTC. The encoded protein is CASSLGPGGWQETQYF.

The gene calls are TRBV12-3 or TRBV12-4 and TRBJ2-1, with a weak D call TRBD2 (6 bases). CDR3 length: 16 residues. Between the trimmed V and J ends, which lost 2 bases and 3 bases, there was a span of 14 bases. CDR3 coding DNA: TGTGCCAGCAGTTTACGGGGGTCCCCTCTCTACAATGAGCAGTTCTTC. Translation: CASSLRGSPLYNEQFF.

The V gene is TRBV11-2, the J gene TRBJ2-1, with D unresolved. Germline V CDR1 and CDR2: SGHAT, FQNNGV. Trimming removed 8 bases at V and 6 bases at J, with 17 bases between. The CDR3 runs to 14 residues. CDR3 loop: CASEAYPRANEQFF. The CDR3 DNA sequence: TGTGCCAGCGAAGCATACCCACGCGCCAATGAGCAGTTCTTC.

This clonotype was picked up a small number of times. This CDR3 is CSVRASGGDTQYF. CDR3 DNA: TGCAGCGTCAGAGCTAGCGGGGGAGATACGCAGTATTTT. The V gene is TRBV29-1, the J gene TRBJ2-3, with TRBD2 identical over 10 bases. Germline CDR1 is SQVTM and CDR2 is ANQGSEA. The V and J ends lost 6 bases and 5 bases, in that order; junction bases with no gene match: 5. The CDR3 totals 13 residues.

Worth noting for this clonotype: The conserved final phenylalanine or tryptophan is absent from the CDR3, which likely points to a read error. The rearrangement links TRBV11-2 to TRBJ2-1; perhaps TRBD1 as D (5 bases). Trimming took 7 bases from V and 2 from J, leaving 12 bases between them. Germline loops: CDR1 SGHAT, CDR2 FQNNGV. CDR3 length: 14 residues. CDR3 bases: TGTGCCAGCATTCAGACAGACCCCTACAATGAGCAGTTCCTC. This translates into CASIQTDPYNEQFL.

J is TRBJ2-7 and V is TRBV2; the match to TRBD2 covers 13 bases. Trimming cost V 7 bases and J 7 bases; bases outside gene matches: 13. The CDR3 contains 16 residues. Germline V lookup: CDR1 SNHLY, CDR2 FYNNEI. CDR3 sequence (DNA): TGTGCCAGCAAAGGGACTAGCGGGACCCTTTCTGGGGAGCAGTACTTC. It is translated as CASKGTSGTLSGEQYF.

This sequence joins TRBV9 and TRBJ2-4; D is perhaps TRBD2 (5 bases). Trimming shortened V by 0 bases and J by 13 bases, and 23 bases separated the two germline ends. The CDR3 sequence is 16 residues long. Germline V gene sequence: CDR1 SGDLS, CDR2 YYNGEE. In DNA, the CDR3 is TGTGCCAGCAGCGTAGCTTTGCGGGTCCCCGTCGGGGAGCAGTACTTC. Encoded protein: CASSVALRVPVGEQYF.

V and J are TRBV20-1 and TRBJ2-4; D may match TRBD1 or TRBD2 (5 bases each). Trimming removed 5 bases from V and 2 bases from J, with 13 bases in between. The CDR3 consists of 14 residues. The germline CDR1 and CDR2 sequences are DFQATT and SNEGSKA (reference sequence). The CDR3 sequence is CSARGRATKNIQYF. The CDR3 bases are TGCAGTGCTCGGGGCAGGGCAACCAAAAACATTCAGTACTTC.

This clonotype has just one count. V usage is TRBV6-5 and J usage is TRBJ1-5; D is unclear. The CDR3 spans 15 residues. Germline loops: CDR1 MNHEY, CDR2 SVGAGI. V was clipped by 11 bases and J by 2 bases, with 19 bases between them. The CDR3 reads CAVGQDVSGNQPQHF. CDR3 in DNA: TGTGCCGTCGGTCAGGACGTCTCAGGCAATCAGCCCCAGCATTTT.

This clonotype was picked up a small number of times. The chain joins TRBV12-3 or TRBV12-4 to TRBJ1-1; 11 bases fit TRBD1. The CDR3 contains 16 residues. With 6 bases clipped from V and 4 bases from J, the junction kept 10 bases outside the gene matches. The CDR3 DNA reads TGTGCCAGCAGCCAGGGACAGGGGGACATGAGCACTGAAGCTTTCTTT. Protein sequence: CASSQGQGDMSTEAFF.

The chain employs TRBV15 and TRBJ2-7; the D gene is possibly TRBD1 (5 bases). CDR3 length: 17 amino acids. Trimming shortened V by 0 bases and J by 2 bases, and 17 bases separated the two germline ends. Looked up from germline, CDR1 is LNHNV and CDR2 is YYDKDF (reference sequence). CDR3 DNA: TGTGCCACCAGCAGAGATCTGACAGTCTCTTATACCTACGAGCAGTACTTC. It yields the protein CATSRDLTVSYTYEQYF. Together with reference TRBV15 and TRBJ2-7, the CDR3 gives the full variable domain: DAMVIQNPRYQVTQFGKPVTLSCSQTLNHNVMYWYQQKSSQAPKLLFHYYDKDFNNEADTPDNFQSRRPNTSFCFLDIRSPGLGDTAMYLCATSRDLTVSYTYEQYFGPGTRLTVT.

The chain links TRBV20-1 to TRBJ2-3; TRBD2 agrees at 10 bases. V was clipped by 1 base and J by 4 bases; unmatched bases: 5. Germline assignment: CDR1 DFQATT and CDR2 SNEGSKA (reference sequence). This CDR3 is built from 15 residues. CDR3 in DNA: TGCAGTGCTAGAGCCCTAGCGGGAGCAGCAGATACGCAGTATTTT. Translating it yields CSARALAGAADTQYF.

The chain uses TRBV9 and TRBJ2-5; a possible D gene is TRBD1 (6 bases). Germline V gene sequence: CDR1 SGDLS, CDR2 YYNGEE. CDR3 length equals 14 residues. V gave up 0 bases and J gave up 2 bases, with 8 bases separating them. The CDR3 sequence: CASSVDDRQETQYF. Written as DNA, the CDR3 is TGTGCCAGCAGCGTAGATGACAGGCAAGAGACCCAGTACTTC. The variable domain in full, completed from reference TRBV9 and TRBJ2-5, reads DSGVTQTPKHLITATGQRVTLRCSPRSGDLSVYWYQQSLDQGLQFLIQYYNGEERAKGNILERFSAQQFPDLHSELNLSSLELGDSALYFCASSVDDRQETQYFGPGTRLLVL.

This clonotype was recorded a few times. This chain joins TRBV6-2 or TRBV6-3 and TRBJ1-1, with D maybe TRBD1 (5 bases). CDR3 length equals 14 residues. Germline V lookup: CDR1 MNHEY, CDR2 SVGEGT. The V gene lost 7 bases and the J gene lost 0 bases, with 12 bases spanning the gap. DNA of the CDR3: TGTGCCAGCACAGAACAGGCCATGAACACTGAAGCTTTCTTT. As protein: CASTEQAMNTEAFF.

This clonotype was observed a single time. The chain combines TRBV6-2 or TRBV6-3 with TRBJ1-1; weak D call: TRBD1 (6 bases). The CDR3 totals 15 residues. Deletions cut 4 bases from V and 5 bases from J, with 17 bases between. Germline CDR1 and CDR2: MNHEY and SVGEGT. CDR3 residues: CASSSDHRAKTEAFF. The CDR3 nucleotides are TGTGCCAGCAGTTCAGATCACAGGGCTAAGACTGAAGCTTTCTTT.

This clonotype showed up just a few times. The chain recombines TRBV6-5 with TRBJ2-4, with 9 bases lining up with TRBD2. The assigned J gene may be wrong: the sequence end matches TRBJ2-7 better. CDR1 and CDR2 from the germline V gene are MNHEY and SVGAGI. The CDR3 consists of 16 residues. CDR3 protein: CASSWGGLAGFYEQYF. The CDR3 DNA sequence: TGTGCCAGCAGTTGGGGCGGGCTAGCGGGATTCTACGAGCAGTACTTC.

The chain recombines TRBV29-1 with TRBJ2-1; 7 bases fit TRBD2. V lost 7 bases, J lost 6 bases, and 9 bases stayed unmatched. CDR1 is SQVTM, CDR2 ANQGSEA, per germline. This CDR3 region has 13 residues. CDR3: CSAQGGSFNEQFF. CDR3 coding DNA: TGCAGCGCCCAGGGAGGGAGTTTCAATGAGCAGTTCTTC.

This clonotype turned up a few times. In DNA form, the CDR3 reads TGCAGTGCTAGAGAATCCTGGAGCTCCTACAATGAGCAGTTCTTC. Translated: CSARESWSSYNEQFF. This chain joins TRBV20-1 and TRBJ2-1, with D unresolved. The CDR3 extends over 15 amino acids. In germline, CDR1 is DFQATT, CDR2 SNEGSKA (reference sequence). V was clipped by 0 bases and J by 0 bases, with 9 bases between them.

The rearrangement links TRBV3-1 to TRBJ2-7, with D perhaps TRBD1 or TRBD2 (5 bases each). The length of the CDR3 is 13 residues. The germline gives CDR1 LGHDT, CDR2 YNNKEL (reference sequence). V lost 8 bases to trimming and J lost 3 bases, with 14 bases between them. CDR3 loop: CASGRDGDYEQYF. CDR3 nucleotide sequence: TGTGCCAGCGGCCGGGACGGAGACTACGAGCAGTACTTC.

The chain uses TRBV20-1 and TRBJ1-2; no clear D gene. This CDR3 is built from 14 residues. Trimming left V 0 bases short and J 4 bases short, with 12 bases between. Germline assignment: CDR1 DFQATT and CDR2 SNEGSKA (reference sequence). The DNA of the CDR3 is TGCAGTGCTAGAGAGCCGCGGGGTGGCTATGGCTACACCTTC. Its protein product is CSAREPRGGYGYTF.

This chain uses TRBV7-9 with TRBJ1-5, with D perhaps TRBD1 (5 bases). The CDR3 is 14 residues long. Trimming removed 2 bases at V and 7 bases at J, with 12 bases between. Germline V gene sequence: CDR1 SEHNR, CDR2 FQNEAQ (reference sequence). The CDR3 reads CASSLQGGAQPQHF. DNA for the CDR3: TGTGCCAGCAGCTTACAGGGCGGTGCCCAGCCCCAGCATTTT.

The chain recombines TRBV12-3 or TRBV12-4 with TRBJ2-5; tentatively, D is TRBD1 (6 bases). With 6 bases removed from V and 5 bases from J, the gap between germline ends came to 16 bases. There are 14 residues in the CDR3. CDR3 amino acids: CASRGTRAGETQYF. In nucleotides, the CDR3 is TGTGCCAGCAGGGGGACAAGGGCCGGGGAGACCCAGTACTTC.

The rearrangement joins TRBV7-6 to TRBJ2-3; 12 bases line up with TRBD2. This CDR3 has 16 amino acids. The germline gives CDR1 SGHVS, CDR2 FNYEAQ. Germline trimming cut 1 base from V and 7 bases from J; bases unmatched to any gene: 6. The DNA of the CDR3 is TGTGCCAGCAGCTTAGGGGGGACTAGCGGGCCTTATACGCAGTATTTT. It yields the protein CASSLGGTSGPYTQYF.

This clonotype was observed a few times. The chain is built from TRBV29-1 and TRBJ1-2; D perhaps matches TRBD1 (6 bases). V lost 6 bases and J 3 bases, leaving 14 bases between the germline ends. The CDR3 runs 13 residues. Germline CDR1 is SQVTM and CDR2 is ANQGSEA. The CDR3 DNA reads as TGCAGCGTGGGGGCAGGGTTGGACTATGGCTACACCTTC. Its protein is CSVGAGLDYGYTF. Variable domain in full (rest from reference TRBV29-1 and TRBJ1-2): SAVISQKPSRDICQRGTSLTIQCQVDSQVTMMFWYRQQPGQSLTLIATANQGSEATYESGFVIDKFPISRPNLTFSTLTVSNMSPEDSSIYLCSVGAGLDYGYTFGSGTRLTVV.